One and the same sample provided the 15 T cell receptor beta chains below, sequenced in a study of persistence of HIV-infected CD4 T cells. Sequencing used immunoSEQ version 4 in survey mode. TCRdb keeps only in-frame clones here, not all; method: immunoSEQ multiplex PCR. The sample has tens of thousands of clones, around 82% seen once. Cells were stimulated with overlapping HIV-1 Gag 15-mer peptides. CD40L-negative CD69-negative CD45RO-high memory CD4+ T cells were sorted as populations depleted of antigen-responding cells. These receptors' targets are unknown. Sequenced material: CD4+ T cells sorted from PBMCs after 18-hour stimulation, taken from a patient who received antiretroviral therapy. Receptors originate from an adult woman with HIV who was CMV-seropositive.

The chain has TRBV15 and TRBJ1-2; no reliable D call. Germline CDR1 LNHNV, CDR2 YYDKDF (reference sequence). The CDR3 extends over 15 amino acids. Trimming pared 0 bases from V and 0 bases from J, leaving 8 bases between. As DNA, the CDR3 is TGTGCCACCAGCAGAGATCGGGGTGCTAACTATGGCTACACCTTC. It codes for CATSRDRGANYGYTF.

The chain links TRBV3-1 (or the pseudogene TRBV3-2) to TRBJ2-2, with a weak D call TRBD1 (6 bases). From germline, CDR1 is LGHDT and CDR2 YNNKEL (reference sequence). The CDR3 covers 16 residues. V was shortened by 1 base and J by 1 base, with 10 bases between the two germline ends. This CDR3 reads CASSQGGRMNTGELFF. The CDR3 DNA follows: TGTGCCAGCAGCCAAGGGGGGCGGATGAACACCGGGGAGCTGTTTTTT.

The chain couples TRBV30 to TRBJ1-1, with a weak D call TRBD1 (6 bases). Germline V gene data show CDR1 as GTSNPN and CDR2 as SVGIG (reference sequence). The CDR3 loop spans 12 amino acids. V lost 1 base and J 4 bases, leaving 7 bases between the germline ends. CDR3 amino acids: CAWSDRATEAFF. CDR3 coding DNA: TGTGCCTGGAGTGACAGGGCCACTGAAGCTTTCTTT.

The chain uses TRBV18 and TRBJ2-7; 7 bases match TRBD2. Germline CDR1 reads KGHSH; CDR2 reads LQKENI. CDR3 length: 13 residues. V dropped 5 bases and J dropped 2; count of bases not matched to a gene: 3. CDR3 region: CASSDGLAYEQYF. The CDR3 nucleotides are TGTGCCAGCTCAGACGGACTAGCCTACGAGCAGTACTTC.

The V and J genes are TRBV24-1 and TRBJ2-1; 16 bases agree with TRBD2. V was pared by 6 bases and J by 10 bases, with 8 bases of the junction left unmatched. CDR3 size: 16 residues. Germline CDR1 is KGHDR and CDR2 is SFDVKD. The CDR3 nucleotides are TGTGCCACCAGTATACCGGGACTAGCGGGAGGGGAAGAGCAGTTCTTC. It encodes CATSIPGLAGGEEQFF.

With respect to this clone: One junction end does not reproduce the germline sequence, and a read error may be involved. V is TRBV5-1 and J is TRBJ1-2; D uncertain. In germline, CDR1 is SGHRS, CDR2 YFSETQ. The CDR3 contains 13 residues. CDR3 sequence reads: CASSSGVNYGYTF. In DNA, the CDR3 is TGCGCCAGTAGCTCAGGCGTTAACTATGGCTACACCTTC. The complete variable domain, with remaining parts taken from reference TRBV5-1 and TRBJ1-2, reads KAGVTQTPRYLIKTRGQQVTLSCSPISGHRSVSWYQQTPGQGLQFLFEYFSETQRNKGNFPGRFSGRQFSNSRSEMNVSTLELGDSALYLCASSSGVNYGYTFGSGTRLTVV.

This chain links TRBV5-1 with TRBJ1-6, with D perhaps TRBD1 (5 bases). The CDR3 is made up of 15 amino acids. Germline V gene sequence: CDR1 SGHRS, CDR2 YFSETQ. V gave up 0 bases and J gave up 7 bases, with 11 bases separating them. The DNA of the CDR3 is TGCGCCAGCAGCTTGGAGGCCGGGGGAAATTCACCCCTCCACTTT. Protein: CASSLEAGGNSPLHF. Full variable domain (missing parts from reference TRBV5-1 and TRBJ1-6): KAGVTQTPRYLIKTRGQQVTLSCSPISGHRSVSWYQQTPGQGLQFLFEYFSETQRNKGNFPGRFSGRQFSNSRSEMNVSTLELGDSALYLCASSLEAGGNSPLHFGNGTRLTVT.

The chain employs TRBV6-5 and TRBJ2-7; TRBD2 aligns across 7 bases. This CDR3 contains 15 residues. Germline V gene lookup returns CDR1 MNHEY and CDR2 SVGAGI. V gave up 4 bases and J gave up 3 bases; unmatched junction bases: 9. The CDR3 region is CASSSGGIGHYEQYF. Here the CDR3 DNA reads TGTGCCAGCAGTTCGGGGGGAATCGGACACTACGAGCAGTACTTC.

The V call is TRBV6-4, the J call TRBJ2-1; the D is unclear. Trimming took off 0 bases at V and 3 bases at J, with 6 bases between the two ends. The CDR3 is 14 amino acids. Germline CDR1 is MRHNA and CDR2 is SNTAGT. The DNA for the CDR3 is TGTGCCAGCAGTGACTCTGGGGTCTACAATGAGCAGTTCTTC. The encoded protein is CASSDSGVYNEQFF.

J is TRBJ2-1 and V is TRBV7-2, with 9 positions matching TRBD1. After removal of 0 bases from V and 3 bases from J, the junction contained 3 bases not matched to a gene. This CDR3 has 16 residues. Per germline, CDR1 SGHTA and CDR2 FQGNSA. The CDR3 coding sequence is TGTGCCAGCAGCTTAGCGTGGGACAGGGTCTACAATGAGCAGTTCTTC. Translating it yields CASSLAWDRVYNEQFF.

The rearrangement uses TRBV9 and TRBJ1-6, with D possibly matching TRBD1 (5 bases). Germline V gives CDR1 SGDLS, CDR2 YYNGEE. Trimming took off 4 bases at V and 6 bases at J, with 17 bases between the two ends. The CDR3 is 16 amino acids. DNA of the CDR3: TGTGCCAGCAGCCCCCTGGAGTACGGGGCTAATTCACCCCTCCACTTT. It encodes CASSPLEYGANSPLHF. Complete variable domain (other parts from reference TRBV9 and TRBJ1-6): DSGVTQTPKHLITATGQRVTLRCSPRSGDLSVYWYQQSLDQGLQFLIQYYNGEERAKGNILERFSAQQFPDLHSELNLSSLELGDSALYFCASSPLEYGANSPLHFGNGTRLTVT.

V usage is TRBV6-5 and J usage is TRBJ2-7; TRBD2 aligns across 8 bases. Trimming took 5 bases from V and 13 from J; bases not matched to a gene: 10. Germline V CDR1 and CDR2: MNHEY, SVGAGI. This CDR3 has 12 amino acids. CDR3 loop: CASSTPGGTVYF. The CDR3 DNA follows: TGTGCCAGCAGTACCCCGGGGGGGACCGTATACTTC.

This clone was found once. The chain links TRBV19 to TRBJ1-4; D not resolved. V was shortened by 5 bases and J by 7 bases, with 20 bases between the two germline ends. The CDR3 is 16 amino acids. The germline V gene encodes CDR1 LNHDA and CDR2 SQIVND (reference sequence). This CDR3 is CASSLRARVLGEKLFF. CDR3 in DNA: TGTGCCAGTAGTCTTAGGGCCCGGGTGCTTGGTGAAAAACTGTTTTTT. Drawing the rest from reference TRBV19 and TRBJ1-4, the complete variable domain is DGGITQSPKYLFRKEGQNVTLSCEQNLNHDAMYWYRQDPGQGLRLIYYSQIVNDFQKGDIAEGYSVSREKKESFPLTVTSAQKNPTAFYLCASSLRARVLGEKLFFGSGTQLSVL.

The V gene is TRBV5-5, the J gene TRBJ1-1; D not resolved. Trimming left V 2 bases short and J 1 base short, with 9 bases between. Germline V CDR1 and CDR2: SGHKS, YYEKEE (reference sequence). CDR3 length: 14 residues. The CDR3 DNA follows: TGTGCCAGCAGCTTCATGAGCCAGAACACTGAAGCTTTCTTT. As protein: CASSFMSQNTEAFF.

V and J are TRBV11-3 and TRBJ2-1; 10 bases map to TRBD2. Losses at the gene ends were 5 bases for V and 9 bases for J; bases not matched to a gene: 10. This CDR3 contains 15 residues. The germline V gene encodes CDR1 SGHNT and CDR2 YENEEA. The DNA for the CDR3 is TGTGCCAGCAGCGTGAGCGGGGGGGCGTTCAGTGAGCAGTTCTTC. The encoded protein is CASSVSGGAFSEQFF.